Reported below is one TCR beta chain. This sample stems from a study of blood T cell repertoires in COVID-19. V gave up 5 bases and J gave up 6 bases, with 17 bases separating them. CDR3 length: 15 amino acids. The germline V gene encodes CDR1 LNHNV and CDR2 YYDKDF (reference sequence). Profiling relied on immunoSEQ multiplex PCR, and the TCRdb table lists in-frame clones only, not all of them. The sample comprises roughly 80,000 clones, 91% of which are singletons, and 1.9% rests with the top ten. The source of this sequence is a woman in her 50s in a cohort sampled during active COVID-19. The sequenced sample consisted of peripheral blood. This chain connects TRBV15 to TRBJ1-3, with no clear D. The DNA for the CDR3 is TGTGCCACCAGCCGAAGAGTAGAGGTTTTAAACACCATATATTTT. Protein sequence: CATSRRVEVLNTIYF.